This TCR beta chain was retrieved from a study of blood T cell repertoires in COVID-19. Study-level information: The study drew acute and convalescent COVID-19 samples from the United States, Italy and Spain. T cells, B-cell-depleted T cells, or PBMCs provided the cDNA or gDNA that served as material.

The germline V gene encodes CDR1 SGHRS and CDR2 YFSETQ. J gave up 4 bases and V 4 bases, and 6 bases lay outside the gene matches. The CDR3 spans 14 residues. As originally analysed: Amplified reference gene primers provided the basis for estimating nucleated cell counts. Sequencing used immunoSEQ multiplex PCR; TCRdb keeps in-frame clones, though not all of them. V, J and clone size derive from that table, while D and trimming were established from the DNA sequence. Here the sample spans 140,000 to 150,000 clones, roughly 80% being singletons. The specimen was peripheral blood. The chain employs TRBV5-1 and TRBJ1-2; 8 positions agree with TRBD1. The TCR comes from a human donor with acute or convalescent COVID-19. The donor label of this sample is uncertain. The CDR3 region is CASSAGQGGYGYTF. The DNA of the CDR3 is TGCGCCAGCAGCGCCGGACAGGGAGGCTATGGCTACACCTTC. Complete variable domain (other parts from reference TRBV5-1 and TRBJ1-2): KAGVTQTPRYLIKTRGQQVTLSCSPISGHRSVSWYQQTPGQGLQFLFEYFSETQRNKGNFPGRFSGRQFSNSRSEMNVSTLELGDSALYLCASSAGQGGYGYTFGSGTRLTVV.